This entry is about one TCR beta chain. As yet, its antigen is unknown. With a much larger clone just one base away, this may be a read error. This entry is derived from a study of read filtering for tumor transcriptome and immune sequencing. Study outcomes and limitations: IR-seq captured clonotypes deeper and more reliably than RNA-seq. IR-seq and RNA-seq agreed better without single-read clonotypes. Single-read clonotypes: 80% to 90% of IR-seq clonotypes (roughly 4% of reads), 60% to 75% of RNA-seq clonotypes (approximately 45% of reads).

From about 400 ng of RNA, a library with molecular barcoded alpha/delta and beta/gamma adaptors was made. TCRdb ran MiXCR on the reads and lists one entry per CDR3 protein. The data show roughly 90,000 distinct CDR3 sequences, roughly an eighth seen once. The CDR3 runs to 14 residues. The sequenced material came from a population of CD138-negative cells sorted from bone marrow. The sequence was collected from a donor at least 40 years old with multiple myeloma. The chain combines TRBV12-3 or TRBV12-4 with TRBJ1-5; D remains ambiguous. CDR3 amino acids: CASSSEGSNQPQQF. Here the CDR3 DNA reads TGTGCCAGCAGTTCGGAAGGGAGCAATCAGCCCCAGCAGTTT.